The 14 T cell receptor beta chains below were found in one sample sequenced in a study of molecular identifiers for immune sequencing clone quantification. TCRdb analysed the PCR reads with MiXCR anew, one entry per CDR3 protein. The repertoire holds 400,000 to 600,000 distinct CDR3 sequences, with about 25% as singletons. The specimen sequenced was naive CD8+ T cells from blood, with Jurkat cell RNA spiked in. Subset in this sample: FACS-sorted CD8+CD4-CCR7+CD45RA+ naive T cells. Receptor source: a human donor in good health. Some libraries in this study had Jurkat cell RNA spiked in.

Turning to this clonotype: This sequence may be a read error, since a much larger clone differs from it by one base. The chain carries TRBV6-2 or TRBV6-3 and TRBJ1-1; TRBD1 matches 7 bases. The germline V gene has CDR1 MNHEY and CDR2 SVGEGT. Losses at the gene ends were 6 bases for V and 3 bases for J; bases not matched to a gene: 10. The CDR3 consists of 15 residues. CDR3 sequence: CASSRRQGMHTEAFF. The CDR3 coding sequence is TGTGCCAGCAGCAGAAGACAGGGAATGCACACTGAAGCTTTCTTT.

The CDR3 DNA reads as TGTGCCAGCAGCCAAGATGAACTCTCCTACGAGCAGTACTTC. This sequence encodes CASSQDELSYEQYF. This chain uses TRBV3-1 with TRBJ2-7, with D unclear. Germline assignment: CDR1 LGHDT and CDR2 YNNKEL (reference sequence). The CDR3 loop spans 14 amino acids. The V end was cut by 0 bases, the J end by 0 bases, with 6 bases between.

This clonotype was seen a few times. The rearrangement links TRBV27 to TRBJ2-3; no clear D. Germline V CDR1 and CDR2: MNHEY, SMNVEV (reference sequence). V lost 4 bases and J 10 bases, leaving 12 bases between the germline ends. The CDR3 extends over 12 amino acids. CDR3 residues: CASSSGPTPQYF. DNA for the CDR3: TGTGCCAGCAGTTCTGGACCAACCCCGCAGTATTTT.

Worth noting for this clonotype: It may be a read error: a sequence one base away is much more abundant. The CDR3 loop reads CASSYYASGETRYF. In nucleotides, the CDR3 is TGTGCCAGCAGTTACTACGCTAGCGGAGAGACCCGGTACTTC. V usage is TRBV6-5 and J usage is TRBJ2-5; 7 bases line up with TRBD2. This CDR3 is built from 14 residues. Germline V gives CDR1 MNHEY, CDR2 SVGAGI.

This clonotype appeared a few times. The chain joins TRBV20-1 to TRBJ1-1; 7 bases align to TRBD1. Trimming cost V 5 bases and J 5 bases; bases outside gene matches: 11. The CDR3 runs 14 residues. Germline values: CDR1 DFQATT, CDR2 SNEGSKA (reference sequence). In nucleotides, the CDR3 is TGCAGTGCTTACCCCGGAGGGGGCGATACTGAAGCTTTCTTT. Its protein is CSAYPGGGDTEAFF.

The chain is built from TRBV7-9 and TRBJ2-7, with TRBD1 identical over 8 bases. This CDR3 is 13 amino acids long. Germline V gene data show CDR1 as SEHNR and CDR2 as FQNEAQ (reference sequence). The V segment lost 4 bases and the J segment 6 bases; nucleotides outside the gene matches: 5. CDR3 DNA: TGTGCCAGCAGCTCCGAGGACAGGGTCGAGCAGTACTTC. This sequence encodes CASSSEDRVEQYF.

The rearrangement joins TRBV5-6 to TRBJ2-7; D is possibly TRBD2 (6 bases). Between the trimmed V and J ends, which lost 0 bases and 3 bases, there was a span of 19 bases. Germline lookup yields CDR1 SGHDT and CDR2 YYEEEE. The CDR3 contains 17 residues. The CDR3 DNA follows: TGTGCCAGCAGCTTGGTGGTAGCGGCGATACCCAACTACGAGCAGTACTTC. It translates to CASSLVVAAIPNYEQYF.

This sequence joins TRBV4-3 and TRBJ2-5; 7 bases align to TRBD2. The CDR3 is 17 amino acids. Germline-derived CDR1 and CDR2 are LGHNA and YSLEER. Trimming removed 4 bases from V and 5 bases from J; junction bases left unmatched: 16. The CDR3 sequence is CASSRDRGGSFAETQYF. The DNA of the CDR3 is TGCGCCAGCAGCCGAGATCGGGGCGGGAGTTTTGCGGAGACCCAGTACTTC.

The chain couples TRBV27 to TRBJ1-1; a weak D match, TRBD1 (6 bases). V gave up 11 bases and J gave up 3 bases, with 10 bases separating them. This CDR3 has 11 residues. CDR1 and CDR2 (germline): MNHEY, SMNVEV (reference sequence). The CDR3 region is CAGGAYTEAFF. Written as DNA, the CDR3 is TGTGCCGGGGGGGCGTACACTGAAGCTTTCTTT.

This clonotype occurred many times. The V and J genes are TRBV19 and TRBJ2-7, with 7 bases identical to TRBD1. The V gene end was trimmed by 4 bases and the J gene end by 5 bases; junction bases not matched to a gene: 14. The CDR3 runs 16 residues. Germline V gives CDR1 LNHDA, CDR2 SQIVND (reference sequence). CDR3 amino acids: CASSKSGGTGDHEQYF. The CDR3 nucleotides are TGTGCCAGTAGTAAATCCGGCGGCACAGGGGACCACGAGCAGTACTTC.

This clonotype has more than one count but fewer than ten. The rearrangement links TRBV5-6 to TRBJ1-6; D uncertain. The CDR3 consists of 13 residues. From germline, CDR1 is SGHDT and CDR2 YYEEEE. V was pared by 0 bases and J by 10 bases, with 8 bases between. CDR3 nucleotide sequence: TGTGCCAGCAGCTTGGGGCGTAGCTCACCCCTCCACTTT. As protein: CASSLGRSSPLHF. The complete variable domain, with remaining parts taken from reference TRBV5-6 and TRBJ1-6, reads DAGVTQSPTHLIKTRGQQVTLRCSPKSGHDTVSWYQQALGQGPQFIFQYYEEEERQRGNFPDRFSGHQFPNYSSELNVNALLLGDSALYLCASSLGRSSPLHFGNGTRLTVT.

This clonotype was observed a few times. As DNA, the CDR3 is TGCGCCAGCAGCTCGGGACAGACCCACGAGCAGTACTTC. This sequence encodes CASSSGQTHEQYF. This chain connects TRBV5-1 to TRBJ2-7; 7 nucleotides line up with TRBD1. With V trimmed by 3 bases and J by 5 bases, 5 bases remained unmatched. Germline V gene lookup returns CDR1 SGHRS and CDR2 YFSETQ. The CDR3 has 13 residues.

This clonotype was found many times. The J gene is TRBJ2-1, the V gene TRBV4-3, with D perhaps TRBD1 (6 bases). Germline V CDR1 and CDR2: LGHNA, YSLEER. V was trimmed by 0 bases and J by 0 bases, leaving 9 bases between them. This CDR3 comprises 16 residues. CDR3 amino acids: CASSQDTGSSYNEQFF. The CDR3 DNA is TGCGCCAGCAGCCAAGATACAGGGAGCTCCTACAATGAGCAGTTCTTC.

Concerning this clonotype itself: Germline and junction disagree at one end, which may indicate a read error. The chain recombines TRBV7-6 with TRBJ2-2; D may be TRBD2 (5 bases). The CDR3 spans 14 residues. Germline V lookup: CDR1 SGHVS, CDR2 FNYEAQ. CDR3 nucleotides: TGTGCCAGCAGCTTAGAAGCAGAAGACGGGGAGCTGGTTTTT. Residues: CASSLEAEDGELVF.